Below are 31 T cell receptor beta chains sequenced from a single sample in a study of shared clonotypes between healthy human individuals (dated by TCRdb to 2020 to 2021). The method was the immunoSEQ multiplex PCR assay. TCRdb mirrors the immuneACCESS table, restricted to in-frame sequences. Some clones are absent from its copies; in checked studies, under half trace to an unresolved V gene, and the reason for the others is unknown. Counted in this sample were 600,000 to 700,000 clones; about three quarters of them appeared once. 1.5% to 2% of the sample is taken by the ten largest. Sequencing was performed on memory CD4+ T cells sorted from blood. This sample's cell subset or site label indicates: CD45RA-negative fraction. Receptors were obtained from a woman in her twenties or thirties in good health.

This chain uses TRBV11-3 with TRBJ1-1; no firm D call. The CDR3 loop spans 13 amino acids. CDR1 is SGHNT and CDR2 is YENEEA in the germline V gene. Between the trimmed V and J ends, which lost 5 bases and 5 bases, there was a span of 12 bases. This CDR3 is CASSQGRRTEAFF. The CDR3 coding sequence is TGTGCCAGCAGCCAAGGACGTCGAACTGAAGCTTTCTTT.

J is TRBJ2-1 and V is TRBV5-8, with 9 positions matching TRBD2. The J segment lost 0 bases and the V segment lost 5 bases, leaving 18 bases of the junction unmatched. Germline V gives CDR1 SGHTS, CDR2 YDEGEE. The CDR3 extends over 20 amino acids. The CDR3 reads CASRGGDLGLAERSYNEQFF. The CDR3 DNA reads as TGTGCCAGCAGGGGGGGGGACCTGGGACTAGCAGAACGCTCCTACAATGAGCAGTTCTTC. Based on the CDR3 plus reference TRBV5-8 and TRBJ2-1, the full variable domain is EAGVTQSPTHLIKTRGQQATLRCSPISGHTSVYWYQQALGLGLQFLLWYDEGEERNRGNFPPRFSGRQFPNYSSELNVNALELEDSALYLCASRGGDLGLAERSYNEQFFGPGTRLTVL.

The chain links TRBV9 to TRBJ1-2; no firm D call. Per the germline V gene, CDR1 is SGDLS and CDR2 is YYNGEE. V was shortened by 3 bases and J by 0 bases, with 9 bases between the two germline ends. The CDR3 runs 14 residues. CDR3: CASSGLRSNYGYTF. CDR3 in DNA: TGTGCCAGCAGCGGGCTCAGGTCTAACTATGGCTACACCTTC.

The chain links TRBV30 to TRBJ2-7; 8 bases map to TRBD1. CDR3 length: 14 residues. The ends lost 8 bases at V and 2 bases at J; junction bases unmatched: 11. Germline V gene sequence: CDR1 GTSNPN, CDR2 SVGIG (reference sequence). CDR3 residues: CAVINRDRTYEQYF. The CDR3, as DNA: TGTGCCGTAATAAACCGGGACAGGACCTACGAGCAGTACTTC.

The chain is built from TRBV7-2 and TRBJ1-1; D not resolved. Per the germline V gene, CDR1 is SGHTA and CDR2 is FQGNSA. The CDR3 length is 12 residues. The V end was cut by 1 base, the J end by 11 bases, with 11 bases between. The CDR3 loop is CASSLGQGKAFF. As DNA, the CDR3 is TGTGCCAGCAGCTTAGGACAAGGGAAGGCTTTCTTT. The full variable domain, with the rest looked up from reference TRBV7-2 and TRBJ1-1, is GAGVSQSPSNKVTEKGKDVELRCDPISGHTALYWYRQSLGQGLEFLIYFQGNSAPDKSGLPSDRFSAERTGGSVSTLTIQRTQQEDSAVYLCASSLGQGKAFFGQGTRLTVV.

V and J are TRBV5-5 and TRBJ2-7; D is undetermined. Germline V CDR1 and CDR2: SGHKS, YYEKEE (reference sequence). CDR3 length equals 15 residues. The germline V and J ends were trimmed by 0 bases and 2 bases, with 12 bases remaining between them. DNA of the CDR3: TGTGCCAGCAGCTTGGGGCCCGCAGAAACCTACGAGCAGTACTTC. This gives the protein CASSLGPAETYEQYF.

The rearrangement links TRBV19 to TRBJ1-1; 9 bases align to TRBD1. The CDR3 runs to 18 residues. Per the germline V gene, CDR1 is LNHDA and CDR2 is SQIVND (reference sequence). J gave up 0 bases and V 4 bases, and 12 bases lay outside the gene matches. The chain's CDR3 is CASSTNRGLGLMNTEAFF. CDR3 bases: TGTGCCAGTAGTACTAACAGGGGGCTGGGCCTCATGAACACTGAAGCTTTCTTT.

This rearrangement joins TRBV4-1 to TRBJ2-7; D unresolved. Germline CDR1 is MGHRA and CDR2 is YSYEKL. This CDR3 has 15 amino acids. V shed 0 bases and J shed 6 bases, with 15 bases lying between them. CDR3 in DNA: TGCGCCAGCAGCCAAGATCGCAGTTTATCAGGCGAGCAGTACTTC. Translated, it gives CASSQDRSLSGEQYF.

J is TRBJ1-4 and V is TRBV14; D unclear. CDR1 and CDR2 from the germline V gene are SGHDN and FVKESK. CDR3 length equals 13 residues. Trimming took 4 bases from V and 7 from J, leaving 10 bases between them. The CDR3 is CASSLNSIEKLFF. CDR3 DNA: TGTGCCAGCAGCCTCAACAGTATTGAAAAACTGTTTTTT.

The chain joins TRBV2 to TRBJ2-7; 9 bases match TRBD2. CDR3 length: 13 amino acids. Losses at the gene ends were 9 bases for V and 7 bases for J; bases not matched to a gene: 10. CDR1 SNHLY and CDR2 FYNNEI come from the germline V gene. The CDR3 DNA reads TGTGCCAGTAAGACTAGCGGACCTTCGGAGCAGTACTTC. This translates into CASKTSGPSEQYF.

The genes are TRBV18 and TRBJ2-3; TRBD1 aligns across 10 bases. V lost 6 bases to trimming and J lost 6 bases; unmatched junction nucleotides: 6. CDR3 length: 14 residues. CDR1 and CDR2 (germline): KGHSH, LQKENI. The chain's CDR3 is CASSRGTGEDTQYF. As DNA, the CDR3 is TGTGCCAGCTCCCGCGGGACAGGGGAGGATACGCAGTATTTT. The full variable domain, its missing parts supplied by reference TRBV18 and TRBJ2-3, is NAGVMQNPRHLVRRRGQEARLRCSPMKGHSHVYWYRQLPEEGLKFMVYLQKENIIDESGMPKERFSAEFPKEGPSILRIQQVVRGDSAAYFCASSRGTGEDTQYFGPGTRLTVL.

The chain combines TRBV5-1 with TRBJ2-3; no definite D call. CDR3 size: 12 residues. Germline V gene data show CDR1 as SGHRS and CDR2 as YFSETQ. V was pared by 0 bases and J by 6 bases, with 5 bases between. The CDR3 loop is CASSLGWDTQYF. As DNA, the CDR3 is TGCGCCAGCAGCTTGGGGTGGGATACGCAGTATTTT.

This clone was seen a few times. The chain joins TRBV19 to TRBJ2-7; D not resolved. The V end lost 4 bases, the J end lost 2 bases, and 9 bases lay between the germline ends. Germline CDR1 LNHDA, CDR2 SQIVND (reference sequence). This CDR3 spans 13 amino acids. This chain's CDR3 is CASSSQAPYEQYF. The CDR3 region has the DNA TGTGCCAGTAGTAGCCAGGCTCCCTACGAGCAGTACTTC.

The chain joins TRBV5-6 to TRBJ2-7; TRBD2 might be the D (7 bases). CDR1 is SGHDT, CDR2 YYEEEE, per germline. This CDR3 is 14 amino acids long. V lost 4 bases and J 3 bases, leaving 14 bases between the germline ends. CDR3 coding DNA: TGTGCCAGCAGCCGGCACGGGGGGCACTACGAGCAGTACTTC. Translated: CASSRHGGHYEQYF.

This clone has only one observation. As DNA, the CDR3 is TGTGCCAGCAGCCGAGCTGGCCCTCCCGACCCAGAGAAACTGTTTTTT. Its protein product is CASSRAGPPDPEKLFF. The V call is TRBV14, the J call TRBJ1-4; no reliable D call. CDR3 length: 16 amino acids. Deletions cut 4 bases from V and 11 bases from J, with 23 bases between. In germline, CDR1 is SGHDN, CDR2 FVKESK.

This clone was counted a few times. The chain is built from TRBV5-1 and TRBJ1-4; D unresolved. V gave up 0 bases and J gave up 10 bases, with 13 bases separating them. This CDR3 is built from 14 residues. Germline V lookup: CDR1 SGHRS, CDR2 YFSETQ. The CDR3 here is CASSLGDLIGKLFF. The CDR3 coding sequence is TGCGCCAGCAGCTTGGGGGATCTGATCGGAAAACTGTTTTTT.

This clone has a count of ten or more. The chain joins TRBV7-2 to TRBJ2-7; 8 bases fit TRBD2. The length of the CDR3 is 18 residues. Unmatched junction bases numbered 11, after V lost 1 base and J lost 0 bases. Germline CDR1 and CDR2: SGHTA and FQGNSA. The CDR3 is CASSLEGYASGRSYEQYF. CDR3 nucleotides: TGTGCCAGCAGCTTAGAAGGTTATGCTAGCGGGCGCTCCTACGAGCAGTACTTC.

This clone has at least ten counts. The genes are TRBV6-1 and TRBJ2-3; maybe TRBD1 (6 bases). Germline loops: CDR1 MNHNS, CDR2 SASEGT. Trimming stripped 6 bases from V and 1 base from J, with 11 bases between. This CDR3 has 14 amino acids. The CDR3 DNA reads TGTGCCAGCAGCTACAGGGCCGGCACAGATACGCAGTATTTT. Protein: CASSYRAGTDTQYF.

This chain links TRBV14 with TRBJ2-7; 7 bases line up with TRBD2. The junction had 8 bases not matched to a gene; V was cut back by 6 bases and J by 0 bases. The V gene's germline CDR1 is SGHDN and CDR2 FVKESK. CDR3 size: 15 residues. Written as DNA, the CDR3 is TGTGCCAGCAGGCGGGCCGGGACTAACTCCTACGAGCAGTACTTC. Residues: CASRRAGTNSYEQYF.

The rearrangement links TRBV27 to TRBJ2-5; 7 bases are a match to TRBD1. Germline V gives CDR1 MNHEY, CDR2 SMNVEV (reference sequence). CDR3 length: 15 amino acids. The ends lost 4 bases at V and 3 bases at J; junction bases unmatched: 8. CDR3: CASSSYQTGKETQYF. The CDR3 DNA follows: TGTGCCAGCAGTTCCTATCAGACAGGGAAAGAGACCCAGTACTTC.

This clone appeared once. The rearrangement joins TRBV19 to TRBJ1-1; D is undetermined. The germline gives CDR1 LNHDA, CDR2 SQIVND (reference sequence). V shed 3 bases and J shed 1 base, with 15 bases lying between them. The CDR3 is made up of 16 amino acids. CDR3 amino acids: CASSMKAQGRNTEAFF. CDR3 DNA: TGTGCCAGTAGTATGAAGGCACAAGGACGGAACACTGAAGCTTTCTTT.

J is TRBJ2-3 and V is TRBV6-4; no reliable D call. Trimming removed 4 bases at V and 0 bases at J, with 8 bases between. Germline V gene data show CDR1 as MRHNA and CDR2 as SNTAGT. CDR3 length: 14 residues. The CDR3 region has the DNA TGTGCCAGCAGTGTTTCCCTTAGCACAGATACGCAGTATTTT. Its protein product is CASSVSLSTDTQYF.

This clone was seen only a few times. The chain carries TRBV7-2 and TRBJ2-7; D might be TRBD1 (6 bases). Germline CDR1 SGHTA, CDR2 FQGNSA. The germline V and J ends were trimmed by 6 bases and 6 bases, with 18 bases remaining between them. This CDR3 is 14 amino acids long. The CDR3 is CASSPGTTSGEQYF. The CDR3 DNA follows: TGTGCCAGCAGTCCCGGGACAACCTCCGGCGAGCAGTACTTC.

This clone was observed a few times. The V gene is TRBV5-1, the J gene TRBJ2-5, with D maybe TRBD1 (5 bases). CDR1 is SGHRS, CDR2 YFSETQ, per germline. This CDR3 comprises 22 residues. Trimming pared 0 bases from V and 2 bases from J, leaving 32 bases between. The CDR3 DNA is TGCGCCAGCAGCTTGGTCCGTGGTACGAAAAATTCGATCCAGGGCTCTCAAGAGACCCAGTACTTC. Residues: CASSLVRGTKNSIQGSQETQYF.

For this clone: In the same sample, other DNA sequences code for this CDR3. The rearrangement joins TRBV7-9 to TRBJ2-1, with 11 nucleotides matching TRBD2. Germline values: CDR1 SEHNR, CDR2 FQNEAQ (reference sequence). Trimming took 1 base from V and 7 from J; bases not matched to a gene: 3. The CDR3 length is 15 residues. CDR3 region: CASSLVASGRNEQFF. In DNA form, the CDR3 reads TGTGCCAGCAGCTTAGTGGCTAGCGGGAGGAATGAGCAGTTCTTC.

This chain links TRBV28 with TRBJ1-3; D might be TRBD1 (6 bases). Per the germline V gene, CDR1 is MDHEN and CDR2 is SYDVKM. Trimming left V 3 bases short and J 0 bases short, with 18 bases between. This CDR3 has 18 residues. The CDR3 region is CASSFPRGRGGSGNTIYF. CDR3 in DNA: TGTGCCAGCAGTTTCCCCCGGGGCAGGGGTGGCTCTGGAAACACCATATATTTT. The whole variable domain, filled in from reference TRBV28 and TRBJ1-3, reads DVKVTQSSRYLVKRTGEKVFLECVQDMDHENMFWYRQDPGLGLRLIYFSYDVKMKEKGDIPEGYSVSREKKERFSLILESASTNQTSMYLCASSFPRGRGGSGNTIYFGEGSWLTVV.

This clone was seen at least ten times. The chain uses TRBV28 and TRBJ1-4; 8 bases match TRBD1. Per the germline V gene, CDR1 is MDHEN and CDR2 is SYDVKM. The CDR3 length is 16 residues. J was trimmed by 2 bases and V by 7 bases; bases with no gene match: 9. CDR3 amino acids: CASTFTTGATNEKLFF. CDR3 DNA sequence: TGTGCCAGCACTTTCACGACAGGGGCGACTAATGAAAAACTGTTTTTT.

The chain combines TRBV7-2 with TRBJ2-5; 8 bases match TRBD2. This CDR3 comprises 16 residues. CDR1 and CDR2 from the germline V gene are SGHTA and FQGNSA. V shed 1 base and J 2 bases; nucleotides not matched to a gene: 6. CDR3 sequence reads: CASSLGSTSGQETQYF. DNA for the CDR3: TGTGCCAGCAGCTTAGGATCCACTAGCGGACAAGAGACCCAGTACTTC.

The J gene is TRBJ2-3, the V gene TRBV5-1; 10 bases map to TRBD2. The V segment lost 6 bases and the J segment 8 bases; nucleotides outside the gene matches: 6. The CDR3 length is 13 residues. Germline V gives CDR1 SGHRS, CDR2 YFSETQ. CDR3 loop: CASTSGRASTQYF. The CDR3 DNA reads TGCGCCAGCACGAGCGGGAGGGCCTCTACGCAGTATTTT.

A word on this clone: Distinct nucleotide sequences in the sample also encode this CDR3. The CDR3 nucleotides are TGTGCCAGTAGCATCGGACGGAACTATGGCTACACCTTC. Translating it yields CASSIGRNYGYTF. This chain links TRBV19 with TRBJ1-2, with D hard to call. Germline V lookup: CDR1 LNHDA, CDR2 SQIVND (reference sequence). The CDR3 extends over 13 amino acids. V was pared by 6 bases and J by 2 bases, with 10 bases between.

J is TRBJ2-2 and V is TRBV18, with unresolved D. V gave up 2 bases and J gave up 7 bases, with 11 bases separating them. CDR1 KGHSH and CDR2 LQKENI come from the germline V gene. CDR3 length: 14 amino acids. CDR3: CASSPISGDGELFF. The CDR3 bases are TGTGCCAGCTCACCAATTTCAGGAGACGGGGAGCTGTTTTTT.